The present T cell receptor beta chain was sequenced within a study of blood T cell repertoires in COVID-19. This CDR3 is 15 amino acids long. The germline V gene has CDR1 MGHRA and CDR2 YSYEKL. Deletions cut 8 bases from V and 0 bases from J, with 14 bases between. Assay: immunoSEQ multiplex PCR; the TCRdb copy retains only in-frame clones and omits some. The profile shows about 80,000 clones, less than 90% of them singletons. Sequencing was performed on peripheral blood. The clonotype comes from a man aged 50 to 59 with acute or convalescent COVID-19. The chain links TRBV4-1 to TRBJ1-5; D might be TRBD1 (5 bases). CDR3 DNA: TGCGCCAGCCGTGAACAGGTCTATAGCAATCAGCCCCAGCATTTT. Translating it yields CASREQVYSNQPQHF.